The 23 T cell receptor beta chains below were found in one sample sequenced in a study of T-cell reconstitution after alpha-beta-depleted transplantation in children (TCRdb year 2016). Library construction relied on PCR. TCRdb lists the instrument as Illumina HiSeq 2500. Molecular barcoding was employed in the preparation of TCR libraries, with unique molecular identifiers being used to normalize TCRbeta repertoire quantification. TCRdb reran the public reads through fastp at Q25 and MiXCR, keeping productive beta chains. Each CDR3 protein appears once, grouped with its most common genes and DNA. In this sample the table shows about 290,000 distinct CDR3 sequences, 10% of which occur a single time. Of the sample, less than 8% is held by the ten largest clones. The treatment or condition label of this sample denotes: allogeneic hematopoietic cell transplantation with graft depleted of TCRalphabeta T cells and CD19 B cells.

Here the sequenced sample was PBMCs, taken before TCRalphabeta/CD19-depleted stem cell transplant. These receptors originate from a boy under two years old with acute myeloid leukemia, due to receive a stem cell transplant.

This clonotype was observed at least ten times. V is TRBV7-2 and J is TRBJ1-1; D not certain. The germline gives CDR1 SGHTA, CDR2 FQGNSA. This CDR3 has 14 residues. Trimming removed 2 bases from V and 0 bases from J, with 7 bases in between. The CDR3 region has the DNA TGTGCCAGCAGCTTAATCGGGCTGAACACTGAAGCTTTCTTT. As protein: CASSLIGLNTEAFF.

This clonotype was counted at least ten times. J is TRBJ2-3 and V is TRBV7-9, with 7 positions matching TRBD2. In germline, CDR1 is SEHNR, CDR2 FQNEAQ (reference sequence). The CDR3 length is 13 residues. J gave up 7 bases and V 5 bases, and 6 bases lay outside the gene matches. The CDR3 DNA reads as TGTGCCAGCAGCCCAGCGGGGTTGTATACGCAGTATTTT. It specifies CASSPAGLYTQYF.

The sample holds many counts of this clonotype. The chain recombines TRBV5-1 with TRBJ2-2; 8 bases align to TRBD1. With 5 bases clipped from V and 3 bases from J, the junction kept 6 bases outside the gene matches. The germline gives CDR1 SGHRS, CDR2 YFSETQ. This CDR3 comprises 15 residues. The CDR3, as DNA: TGCGCCAGCAGACCCGGGACAGGAGACACCGGGGAGCTGTTTTTT. This sequence encodes CASRPGTGDTGELFF.

This clonotype has just a few counts. The genes are TRBV5-5 and TRBJ1-1; no firm D call. The CDR3 covers 13 residues. The germline gives CDR1 SGHKS, CDR2 YYEKEE (reference sequence). Trimming cost V 1 base and J 0 bases, with 4 bases left between them. CDR3: CASSLMLNTEAFF. The CDR3 coding sequence is TGTGCCAGCAGCTTGATGTTGAACACTGAAGCTTTCTTT.

This clonotype was counted at least ten times. The rearrangement uses TRBV5-1 and TRBJ1-3, with D unclear. Germline-derived CDR1 and CDR2 are SGHRS and YFSETQ. The germline V and J ends were trimmed by 4 bases and 4 bases, with 15 bases remaining between them. This CDR3 is built from 15 residues. CDR3 sequence (DNA): TGCGCCAGCAGCCCGGAACAAGGGTGGGGAAACACCATATATTTT. This codes for CASSPEQGWGNTIYF.

The rearrangement joins TRBV2 to TRBJ2-7; 9 bases map to TRBD2. Germline V lookup: CDR1 SNHLY, CDR2 FYNNEI. V was clipped by 7 bases and J by 4 bases; unmatched bases: 11. The CDR3 runs 15 residues. The CDR3 DNA is TGTGCCAGCAACCTCCGGGCTAGCGGGGTGTACGAGCAGTACTTC. Translation gives CASNLRASGVYEQYF.

This clonotype showed up many times. The genes are TRBV7-2 and TRBJ2-1, with D possibly TRBD2 on 6 matching bases. Germline assignment: CDR1 SGHTA and CDR2 FQGNSA. The CDR3 is 16 residues long. V lost 6 bases and J lost 8, with 23 bases in between. This CDR3 is CASRGPGLINSDEQFF. In nucleotides, the CDR3 is TGTGCCAGCAGAGGACCGGGACTCATAAATTCAGATGAGCAGTTCTTC.

This chain links TRBV18 with TRBJ1-5; D is possibly TRBD1 (6 bases). The V and J ends lost 3 bases and 5 bases respectively, with 11 bases between them. CDR1 and CDR2 (germline): KGHSH, LQKENI. CDR3 length: 14 amino acids. The CDR3 coding sequence is TGTGCCAGCTCACCTCAGGACAGATATCAGCCCCAGCATTTT. This encodes CASSPQDRYQPQHF.

This clonotype occurred many times. This chain connects TRBV7-9 to TRBJ2-3, with 9 positions matching TRBD2. Germline CDR1 reads SEHNR; CDR2 reads FQNEAQ (reference sequence). The CDR3 sequence is 16 residues long. Trimming removed 1 base from V and 2 bases from J; junction bases left unmatched: 4. CDR3 sequence (DNA): TGTGCCAGCAGCTTAGGTGCTAGCGGGGACACAGATACGCAGTATTTT. Its translation: CASSLGASGDTDTQYF. The full variable domain, rest sourced from reference TRBV7-9 and TRBJ2-3, is DTGVSQNPRHKITKRGQNVTFRCDPISEHNRLYWYRQTLGQGPEFLTYFQNEAQLEKSRLLSDRFSAERPKGSFSTLEIQRTEQGDSAMYLCASSLGASGDTDTQYFGPGTRLTVL.

With regard to this clonotype: Just one base apart from a much larger clone, this may be a read error. The V and J genes are TRBV12-3 or TRBV12-4 and TRBJ1-1; D gene ambiguous. The CDR3 contains 15 residues. CDR3 loop: CASSSFGNLNTEDFF. CDR3 DNA sequence: TGTGCCAGCAGTTCATTCGGTAACCTGAACACTGAAGATTTCTTT.

This clonotype occurred many times. The V and J genes are TRBV6-2 or TRBV6-3 and TRBJ2-3, with 10 nucleotides matching TRBD2. Germline CDR1 reads MNHEY; CDR2 reads SVGEGT. CDR3 length equals 16 residues. Trimming at V came to 2 bases and at J to 0 bases, leaving 2 bases not matched to a gene. CDR3 nucleotides: TGTGCCAGCAGTTACGAGACTAGCGGGAGCACAGATACGCAGTATTTT. Its translation: CASSYETSGSTDTQYF.

This clonotype has ten or more counts. The rearrangement links TRBV9 to TRBJ2-3; the D is unclear. V shed 0 bases and J shed 1 base, with 3 bases lying between them. CDR1 is SGDLS, CDR2 YYNGEE, per germline. The CDR3 has 13 residues. Here the CDR3 reads CASSVGGTDTQYF. CDR3 DNA sequence: TGTGCCAGCAGCGTAGGCGGCACAGATACGCAGTATTTT.

This clonotype was seen repeatedly, ten times or more. The chain couples TRBV10-3 to TRBJ2-2, with 8 positions matching TRBD1. CDR3 size: 14 residues. CDR1 and CDR2 (germline): ENHRY, SYGVKD. With 5 bases clipped from V and 3 bases from J, the junction kept 2 bases outside the gene matches. The CDR3 sequence: CAISQGADTGELFF. The CDR3 nucleotides read TGTGCCATCAGTCAGGGGGCTGACACCGGGGAGCTGTTTTTT.

This clonotype was observed many times. The chain couples TRBV5-5 to TRBJ2-2, with 9 bases aligning to TRBD1. The trim removed 0 bases at V and 1 base at J, leaving 4 bases unmatched. CDR3 length: 17 amino acids. CDR1 is SGHKS and CDR2 is YYEKEE in the germline V gene (reference sequence). In nucleotides, the CDR3 is TGTGCCAGCAGCTTGGGAGCGGGACAGGGGAACACCGGGGAGCTGTTTTTT. Translating gives CASSLGAGQGNTGELFF. The variable domain in full, completed from reference TRBV5-5 and TRBJ2-2, reads DAGVTQSPTHLIKTRGQQVTLRCSPISGHKSVSWYQQVLGQGPQFIFQYYEKEERGRGNFPDRFSARQFPNYSSELNVNALLLGDSALYLCASSLGAGQGNTGELFFGEGSRLTVL.

This clonotype was seen many times. The chain employs TRBV7-9 and TRBJ2-3; D unclear. Germline CDR1 reads SEHNR; CDR2 reads FQNEAQ (reference sequence). The CDR3 runs 14 residues. Trimming cost V 2 bases and J 2 bases, with 8 bases left between them. Here the CDR3 DNA reads TGTGCCAGCAGCTTAAGGTGGGCCACAGATACGCAGTATTTT. As protein: CASSLRWATDTQYF. Supplemented by reference TRBV7-9 and TRBJ2-3, the full variable domain reads DTGVSQNPRHKITKRGQNVTFRCDPISEHNRLYWYRQTLGQGPEFLTYFQNEAQLEKSRLLSDRFSAERPKGSFSTLEIQRTEQGDSAMYLCASSLRWATDTQYFGPGTRLTVL.

Regarding this clonotype: A much larger clone differs from this one at a single base, so this may be a read error. This rearrangement joins TRBV28 to TRBJ1-6; TRBD1 agrees at 7 bases. V shed 6 bases and J 6 bases; nucleotides not matched to a gene: 11. The CDR3 contains 16 residues. The germline V gene encodes CDR1 MDHEN and CDR2 SYDVKM. The CDR3 reads CASSASNRGFNSPLHF. The CDR3 nucleotides are TGTGCCAGCAGCGCCTCCAACAGGGGCTTTAATTCACCCCTCCACTTT. The full variable domain, its missing parts supplied by reference TRBV28 and TRBJ1-6, is DVKVTQSSRYLVKRTGEKVFLECVQDMDHENMFWYRQDPGLGLRLIYFSYDVKMKEKGDIPEGYSVSREKKERFSLILESASTNQTSMYLCASSASNRGFNSPLHFGNGTRLTVT.

This clonotype was seen a few times. The chain employs TRBV4-3 and TRBJ2-2; D remains ambiguous. This CDR3 is 14 amino acids long. V was trimmed by 3 bases and J by 6 bases, leaving 11 bases between them. Germline CDR1 is LGHNA and CDR2 is YSLEER. DNA for the CDR3: TGCGCCAGCAGCCATGCGATGGGCGCCGGGGAGCTGTTTTTT. Protein sequence: CASSHAMGAGELFF.

This clonotype came up many times. Here the CDR3 DNA reads TGCGCCAGCAGCCTCAGACTAGCGGGACCCCAAGAGACCCAGTACTTC. Residues: CASSLRLAGPQETQYF. This chain connects TRBV4-3 to TRBJ2-5, with 11 bases fitting TRBD2. The CDR3 runs to 16 residues. Per germline, CDR1 LGHNA and CDR2 YSLEER. V shed 4 bases, J shed 1 base, and the junction held 5 bases outside the gene matches.

This clonotype was seen many times. The chain combines TRBV29-1 with TRBJ2-7, with 9 bases identical to TRBD1. Germline CDR1 reads SQVTM; CDR2 reads ANQGSEA. With V trimmed by 6 bases and J by 3 bases, 18 bases remained unmatched. The CDR3 covers 17 residues. The CDR3 is CSVLGSKPGTGIYEQYF. The DNA of the CDR3 is TGCAGCGTCTTGGGATCCAAACCCGGGACAGGGATCTACGAGCAGTACTTC.

This clonotype occurred a few times. The chain carries TRBV11-2 and TRBJ2-1; 11 bases line up with TRBD2. The J segment lost 4 bases and the V segment lost 4 bases, leaving 12 bases of the junction unmatched. The CDR3 has 18 amino acids. Germline lookup yields CDR1 SGHAT and CDR2 FQNNGV. In DNA, the CDR3 is TGTGCCAGCAGCTCCTACTCACGACTAGCGGGGAGGTACAATGAGCAGTTCTTC. Protein sequence: CASSSYSRLAGRYNEQFF.

This clonotype appeared a few times. CDR3 residues: CASSPGLAGEGETQYF. The CDR3 DNA sequence: TGCGCCAGCAGCCCCGGACTAGCGGGAGAGGGAGAGACCCAGTACTTC. The rearrangement uses TRBV5-1 and TRBJ2-5; 13 positions agree with TRBD2. V lost 4 bases to trimming and J lost 4 bases; unmatched junction nucleotides: 7. This CDR3 spans 16 amino acids. Germline CDR1 and CDR2: SGHRS and YFSETQ.

A word on this clonotype: One base away lies a much larger clone, so this may be a sequencing read error. This chain uses TRBV3-1 with TRBJ2-2; 10 bases are a match to TRBD1. Looked up from germline, CDR1 is LGHDT and CDR2 is YNNKEL (reference sequence). The CDR3 has 15 residues. V gave up 5 bases and J gave up 7 bases; unmatched junction bases: 7. In DNA form, the CDR3 reads TGTGCCAGCAGCGGGGACAGGGGATCTGGCGGGGAGCTGTTTTTT. Its translation is CASSGDRGSGGELFF.

Note on this clonotype: A much larger clone lies a single base off, so this may be a read error. This chain joins TRBV20-1 and TRBJ2-3; D call uncertain. CDR3 length equals 15 residues. CDR1 is DFQATT, CDR2 SNEGSKA, per germline (reference sequence). CDR3 loop: CSARDSRSVTDRQYF. CDR3 bases: TGCAGTGCTAGAGATTCTCGTAGTGTTACAGATAGGCAGTATTTT.